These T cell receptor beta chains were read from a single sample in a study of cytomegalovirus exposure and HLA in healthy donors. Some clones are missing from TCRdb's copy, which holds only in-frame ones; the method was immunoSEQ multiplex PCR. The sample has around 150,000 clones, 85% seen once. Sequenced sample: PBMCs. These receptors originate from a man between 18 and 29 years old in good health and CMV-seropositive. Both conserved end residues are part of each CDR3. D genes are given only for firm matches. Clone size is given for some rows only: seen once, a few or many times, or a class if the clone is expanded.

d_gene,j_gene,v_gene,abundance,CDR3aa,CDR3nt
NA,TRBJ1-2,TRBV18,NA,CASSPQGPQDYGYTF,TGTGCCAGCTCACCACAGGGGCCACAGGACTATGGCTACACCTTC
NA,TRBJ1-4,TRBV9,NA,CASSGADRTNEKLFF,TGTGCCAGCAGCGGCGCGGACAGAACTAATGAAAAACTGTTTTTT
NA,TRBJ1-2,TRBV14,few,CASSRVPYGYTF,TGTGCCAGCAGCCGAGTACCCTATGGCTACACCTTC
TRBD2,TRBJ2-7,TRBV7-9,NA,CASSFSSGLHSYEQYF,TGTGCCAGCAGCTTTTCGTCGGGACTACACTCCTACGAGCAGTACTTC
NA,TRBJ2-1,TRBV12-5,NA,CASGLVQGGYNEQFF,TGTGCTAGTGGTTTGGTACAGGGAGGGTACAATGAGCAGTTCTTC
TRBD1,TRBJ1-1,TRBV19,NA,CASSKGYRTGRRGTEAFF,TGTGCCAGTAGTAAGGGATATCGGACAGGGAGGAGGGGCACTGAAGCTTTCTTT
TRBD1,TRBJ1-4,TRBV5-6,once,CASSLVGQANEKLFF,TGTGCCAGCAGCTTGGTCGGACAGGCTAATGAAAAACTGTTTTTT
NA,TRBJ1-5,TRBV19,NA,CASSTRTGNSNQPQHF,TGTGCCAGTAGTACCCGGACGGGAAATAGCAATCAGCCCCAGCATTTT
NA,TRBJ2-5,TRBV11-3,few,CASAGETQYF,TGTGCCAGCGCGGGGGAGACCCAGTACTTC
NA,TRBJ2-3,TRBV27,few,CASSPELGRASGTDTQYF,TGTGCCAGCAGTCCCGAACTAGGGCGGGCGAGCGGCACAGATACGCAGTATTTT
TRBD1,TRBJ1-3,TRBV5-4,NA,CASSSGQGSGNTIYF,TGTGCCAGCAGCTCGGGACAGGGGTCTGGAAACACCATATATTTT
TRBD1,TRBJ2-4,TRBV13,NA,CASSLGYGDREYF,TGTGCCAGCAGCTTAGGGTACGGTGACAGGGAGTACTTC
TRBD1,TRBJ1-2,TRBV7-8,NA,CASSLALTMDRGENYGYTF,TGTGCCAGCAGCTTAGCGCTTACCATGGACAGGGGGGAAAACTATGGCTACACCTTC
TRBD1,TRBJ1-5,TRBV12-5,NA,CASGSTGGLQPQHF,TGTGCTAGTGGTTCAACAGGGGGTTTACAGCCCCAGCATTTT
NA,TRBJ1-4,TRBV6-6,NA,CASSYASSGEKLFF,TGTGCCAGCAGCTACGCGTCGTCGGGTGAAAAACTGTTTTTT
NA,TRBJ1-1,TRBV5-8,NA,CASSLFQGSTEAFF,TGTGCCAGCAGCTTGTTTCAGGGGAGCACTGAAGCTTTCTTT
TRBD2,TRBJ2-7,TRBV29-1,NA,CSVVAGSSYEQYF,TGCAGCGTTGTAGCGGGGAGCTCCTACGAGCAGTACTTC
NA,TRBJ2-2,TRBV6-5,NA,CASSFQGYSNTGELFF,TGTGCCAGCAGTTTTCAGGGATACAGTAACACCGGGGAGCTGTTTTTT
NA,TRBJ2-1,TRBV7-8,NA,CASSQRAEQFF,TGTGCCAGCAGCCAAAGAGCAGAGCAGTTCTTC
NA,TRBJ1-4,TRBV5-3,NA,CARSFGPRDLRNEKLFF,TGTGCCAGAAGCTTCGGTCCGCGGGATCTCAGAAATGAAAAACTGTTTTTT
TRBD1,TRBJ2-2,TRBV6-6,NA,CASGTWTGANTGELFF,TGTGCCAGCGGAACGTGGACAGGGGCGAACACCGGGGAGCTGTTTTTT
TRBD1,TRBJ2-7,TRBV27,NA,CASSLRSPGQGAYEQYF,TGTGCCAGCAGTTTAAGGAGTCCGGGACAGGGGGCCTACGAGCAGTACTTC
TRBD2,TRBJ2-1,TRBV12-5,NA,CASGSHNGGSYNEQFF,TGTGCTAGTGGTTCCCATAACGGGGGGTCCTACAATGAGCAGTTCTTC
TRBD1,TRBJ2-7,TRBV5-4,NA,CASSYDRTGRYEQYF,TGTGCCAGCAGCTATGACCGGACAGGGCGATACGAGCAGTACTTC
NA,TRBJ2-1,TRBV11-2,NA,CASSLDLTDNEQFF,TGTGCCAGCAGCTTAGATCTCACGGACAATGAGCAGTTCTTC
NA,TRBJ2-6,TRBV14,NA,CASSPILSRGANVLTF,TGTGCCAGCAGCCCAATACTTTCCCGCGGGGCCAACGTCCTGACTTTC
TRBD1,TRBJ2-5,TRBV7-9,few,CASSLVSLGTGGRETQYF,TGTGCCAGCAGCTTGGTGTCCCTAGGGACAGGGGGCAGGGAGACCCAGTACTTC
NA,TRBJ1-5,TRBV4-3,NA,CASSQGLGNQPQHF,TGCGCCAGCAGCCAGGGACTCGGCAATCAGCCCCAGCATTTT
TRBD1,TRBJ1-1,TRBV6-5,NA,CASSKQGGFAEAFF,TGTGCCAGCAGTAAACAGGGGGGGTTCGCTGAAGCTTTCTTT
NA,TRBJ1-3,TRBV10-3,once,CAISGGERSGNTIYF,TGTGCCATCAGTGGGGGGGAACGCTCTGGAAACACCATATATTTT
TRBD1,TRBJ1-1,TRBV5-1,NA,CASKTGDTEAFF,TGCGCCAGTAAGACAGGGGACACTGAAGCTTTCTTT
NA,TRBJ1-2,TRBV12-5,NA,CASGFPPGSLANYGYTF,TGTGCTAGTGGTTTCCCCCCGGGTAGTCTAGCTAACTATGGCTACACCTTC
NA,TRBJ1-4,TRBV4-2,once,CASSQVQGLEWEKLFF,TGTGCCAGCAGCCAAGTCCAGGGGCTGGAGTGGGAAAAACTGTTTTTT
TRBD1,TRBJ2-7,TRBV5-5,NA,CASSLADGTVRYEQYF,TGTGCCAGCAGCTTGGCCGATGGGACAGTTCGCTACGAGCAGTACTTC
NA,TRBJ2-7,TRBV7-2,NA,CASSLAPGDMYEQYF,TGTGCCAGCAGCTTAGCGCCAGGGGATATGTACGAGCAGTACTTC
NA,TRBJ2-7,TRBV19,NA,CATSQGNEQYF,TGTGCCACCTCTCAGGGTAACGAGCAGTACTTC
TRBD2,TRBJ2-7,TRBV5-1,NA,CASSLRGGTYEQYF,TGCGCCAGCAGCTTGCGCGGGGGTACCTACGAGCAGTACTTC
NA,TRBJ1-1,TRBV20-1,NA,CSASQGIEAFF,TGCAGTGCTAGTCAGGGAATTGAAGCTTTCTTT
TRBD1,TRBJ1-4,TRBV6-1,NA,CASSVSGTGPRKLFF,TGTGCCAGCAGTGTATCCGGGACAGGGCCAAGAAAACTGTTTTTT
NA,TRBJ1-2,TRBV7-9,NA,CASSPTPGDYGYTF,TGTGCCAGCAGCCCCACACCGGGGGACTATGGCTACACCTTC
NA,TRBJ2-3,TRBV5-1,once,CASSLQKGTDTQYF,TGCGCCAGCAGCTTGCAGAAAGGCACAGATACGCAGTATTTT
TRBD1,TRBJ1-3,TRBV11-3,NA,CASSLLTGRNTIYF,TGTGCCAGCAGCCTATTGACAGGGAGAAACACCATATATTTT
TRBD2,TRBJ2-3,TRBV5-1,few,CASRTSGTDTQYF,TGCGCCAGCAGAACTAGCGGCACAGATACGCAGTATTTT
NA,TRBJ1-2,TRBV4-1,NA,CASSPPGGGGLVGYTF,TGCGCCAGCAGCCCCCCTGGGGGGGGCGGATTAGTTGGCTACACCTTC
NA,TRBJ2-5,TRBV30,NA,CAWSMGQLKETQYF,TGTGCCTGGAGTATGGGGCAGTTAAAAGAGACCCAGTACTTC
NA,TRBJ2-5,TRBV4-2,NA,CASSISFDIQETQYF,TGTGCCAGCAGTATATCGTTCGACATACAAGAGACCCAGTACTTC
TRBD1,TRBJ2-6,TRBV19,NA,CASGTGDGANVLTF,TGTGCCAGTGGTACAGGGGATGGGGCCAACGTCCTGACTTTC
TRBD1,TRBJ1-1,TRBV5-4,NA,CASGPGTGSTEAFF,TGTGCCAGCGGCCCTGGGACAGGGAGCACTGAAGCTTTCTTT
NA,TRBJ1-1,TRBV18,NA,CASSWGLTEAFF,TGTGCCAGCTCGTGGGGACTCACTGAAGCTTTCTTT
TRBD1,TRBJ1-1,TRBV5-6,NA,CASTSPGTGGANTEAFF,TGTGCCAGCACCTCCCCCGGGACAGGGGGCGCAAACACTGAAGCTTTCTTT
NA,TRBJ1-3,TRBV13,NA,CASSEEPLPGNTIYF,TGTGCCAGCAGCGAAGAGCCCCTCCCTGGAAACACCATATATTTT